Described below is a single T cell receptor beta chain sequence and its context. This entry comes from a study of blood T cell repertoires in COVID-19. Study details: T cells, B-cell-depleted T cells, or PBMCs supplied cDNA or gDNA.

As processed by the authors: Scientists estimated how many nucleated cells there were by amplifying reference gene primers. Here immunoSEQ multiplex PCR was the method, and the copy in TCRdb shows in-frame clones only, minus some. The V and J calls and clone size come from that table; D and trimming were worked out from the DNA. Of some 60,000 clones listed, 90% are singletons. With 1 base removed from V and 0 bases from J, the gap between germline ends came to 5 bases. Germline V gene data show CDR1 as SGHDT and CDR2 as YYEEEE. This CDR3 has 14 residues. This TCR was recovered from a man aged 55 to 70 with acute or convalescent COVID-19. Sequencing used peripheral blood. The chain couples TRBV5-6 to TRBJ1-3; D remains ambiguous. The CDR3, as DNA: TGTGCCAGCAGCTTGCAAATCTCTGGAAACACCATATATTTT. This translates into CASSLQISGNTIYF.